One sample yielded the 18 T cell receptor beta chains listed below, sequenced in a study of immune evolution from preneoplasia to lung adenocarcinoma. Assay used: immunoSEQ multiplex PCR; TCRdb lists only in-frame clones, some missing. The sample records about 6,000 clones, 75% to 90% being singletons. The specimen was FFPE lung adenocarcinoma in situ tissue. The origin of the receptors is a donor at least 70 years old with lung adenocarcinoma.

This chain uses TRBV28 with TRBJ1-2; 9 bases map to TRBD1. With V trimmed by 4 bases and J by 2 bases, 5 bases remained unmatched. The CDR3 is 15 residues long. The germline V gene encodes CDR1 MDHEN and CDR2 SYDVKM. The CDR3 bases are TGTGCCAGCAGTTCTCCGGGACAGGGAAACTATGGCTACACCTTC. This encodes CASSSPGQGNYGYTF.

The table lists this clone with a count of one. The CDR3 DNA reads as TGCGCCAGCAGCCAAGATTCCGCCTACGAGCAGTACTTC. Protein sequence: CASSQDSAYEQYF. The J gene is TRBJ2-7, the V gene TRBV4-1, with D unresolved. Trimming stripped 0 bases from V and 2 bases from J, with 5 bases between. Germline V CDR1 and CDR2: MGHRA, YSYEKL. This CDR3 has 13 residues.

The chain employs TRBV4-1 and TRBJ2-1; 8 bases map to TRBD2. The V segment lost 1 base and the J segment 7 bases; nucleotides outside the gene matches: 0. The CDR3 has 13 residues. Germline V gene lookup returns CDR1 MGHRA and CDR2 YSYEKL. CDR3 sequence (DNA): TGCGCCAGCAGCCAAGGACTAGCGAATGAGCAGTTCTTC. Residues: CASSQGLANEQFF.

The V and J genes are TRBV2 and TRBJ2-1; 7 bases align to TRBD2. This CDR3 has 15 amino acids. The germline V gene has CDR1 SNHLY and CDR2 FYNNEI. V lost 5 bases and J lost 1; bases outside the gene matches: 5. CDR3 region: CASSPERDSYNEQFF. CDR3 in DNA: TGTGCCAGCAGTCCCGAGCGGGATTCCTACAATGAGCAGTTCTTC.

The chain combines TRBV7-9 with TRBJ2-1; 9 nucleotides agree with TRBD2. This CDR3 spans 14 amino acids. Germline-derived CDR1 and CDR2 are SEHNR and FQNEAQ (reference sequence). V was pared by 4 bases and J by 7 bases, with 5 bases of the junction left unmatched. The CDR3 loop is CASSSSGDGNEQFF. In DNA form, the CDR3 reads TGTGCCAGCAGCTCTAGCGGGGACGGGAATGAGCAGTTCTTC.

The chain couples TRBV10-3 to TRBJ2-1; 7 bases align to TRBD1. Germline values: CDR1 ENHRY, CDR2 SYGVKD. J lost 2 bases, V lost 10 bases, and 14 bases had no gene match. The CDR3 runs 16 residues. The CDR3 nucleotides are TGTGCCACCATGGACAGGACGATCCGTCCCTACAATGAGCAGTTCTTC. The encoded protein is CATMDRTIRPYNEQFF.

CDR3 residues: CASSPSGAGETQYF. CDR3 in DNA: TGTGCCAGCAGCCCCTCGGGGGCCGGGGAGACCCAGTACTTC. J is TRBJ2-5 and V is TRBV9; D may correspond to TRBD1 or TRBD2 (6 bases each). The V end was cut by 4 bases, the J end by 5 bases, with 15 bases between. The germline V gene encodes CDR1 SGDLS and CDR2 YYNGEE. This CDR3 has 14 amino acids.

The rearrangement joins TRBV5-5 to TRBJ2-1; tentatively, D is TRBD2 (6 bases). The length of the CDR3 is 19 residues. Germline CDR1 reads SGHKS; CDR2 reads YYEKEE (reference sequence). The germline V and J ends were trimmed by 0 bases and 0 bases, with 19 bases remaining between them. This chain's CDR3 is CASSLVGRLAPSSYNEQFF. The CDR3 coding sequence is TGTGCCAGCAGCTTGGTCGGCAGGCTAGCGCCGAGCTCCTACAATGAGCAGTTCTTC. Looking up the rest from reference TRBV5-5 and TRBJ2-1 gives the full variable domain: DAGVTQSPTHLIKTRGQQVTLRCSPISGHKSVSWYQQVLGQGPQFIFQYYEKEERGRGNFPDRFSARQFPNYSSELNVNALLLGDSALYLCASSLVGRLAPSSYNEQFFGPGTRLTVL.

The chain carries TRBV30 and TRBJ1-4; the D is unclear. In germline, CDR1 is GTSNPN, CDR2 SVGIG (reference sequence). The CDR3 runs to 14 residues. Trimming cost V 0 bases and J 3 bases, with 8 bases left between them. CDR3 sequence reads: CAWSVRAANEKLFF. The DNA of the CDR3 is TGTGCCTGGAGTGTAAGGGCGGCTAATGAAAAACTGTTTTTT.

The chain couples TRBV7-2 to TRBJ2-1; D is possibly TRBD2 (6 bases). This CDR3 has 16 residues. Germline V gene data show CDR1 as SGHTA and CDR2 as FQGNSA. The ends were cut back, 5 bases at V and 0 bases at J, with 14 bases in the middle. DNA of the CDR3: TGTGCCAGCAGCCCCCGTAGCGGAAGCTCCTACAATGAGCAGTTCTTC. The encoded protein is CASSPRSGSSYNEQFF.

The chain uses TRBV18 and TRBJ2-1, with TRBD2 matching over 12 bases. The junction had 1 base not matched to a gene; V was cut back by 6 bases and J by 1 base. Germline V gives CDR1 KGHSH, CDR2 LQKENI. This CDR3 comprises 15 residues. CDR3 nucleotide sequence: TGTGCCAGCTCCGGGACTAGCGGGTCCTACAATGAGCAGTTCTTC. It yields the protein CASSGTSGSYNEQFF.

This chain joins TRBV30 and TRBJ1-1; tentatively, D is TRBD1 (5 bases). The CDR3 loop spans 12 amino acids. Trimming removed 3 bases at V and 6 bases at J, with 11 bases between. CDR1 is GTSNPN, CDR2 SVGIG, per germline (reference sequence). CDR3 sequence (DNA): TGTGCCTGGAGCGCGGGGGGGGCTGAAGCTTTCTTT. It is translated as CAWSAGGAEAFF. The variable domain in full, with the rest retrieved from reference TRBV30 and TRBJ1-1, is SQTIHQWPATLVQPVGSPLSLECTVEGTSNPNLYWYRQAAGRGLQLLFYSVGIGQISSEVPQNLSASRPQDRQFILSSKKLLLSDSGFYLCAWSAGGAEAFFGQGTRLTVV.

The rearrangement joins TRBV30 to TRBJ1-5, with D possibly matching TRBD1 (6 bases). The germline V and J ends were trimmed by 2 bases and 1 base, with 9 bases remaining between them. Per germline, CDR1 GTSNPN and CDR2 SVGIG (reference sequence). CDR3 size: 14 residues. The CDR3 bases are TGTGCCTGGAGTTTAGGGGGGAGCAATCAGCCCCAGCATTTT. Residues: CAWSLGGSNQPQHF. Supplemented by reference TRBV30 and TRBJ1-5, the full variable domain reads SQTIHQWPATLVQPVGSPLSLECTVEGTSNPNLYWYRQAAGRGLQLLFYSVGIGQISSEVPQNLSASRPQDRQFILSSKKLLLSDSGFYLCAWSLGGSNQPQHFGDGTRLSIL.

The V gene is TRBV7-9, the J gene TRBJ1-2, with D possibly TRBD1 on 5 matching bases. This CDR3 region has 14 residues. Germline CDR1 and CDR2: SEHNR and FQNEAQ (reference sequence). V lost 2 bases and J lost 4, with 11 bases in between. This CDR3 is CASSLPNGGYGYTF. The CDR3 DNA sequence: TGTGCCAGCAGCTTACCCAACGGGGGCTATGGCTACACCTTC.

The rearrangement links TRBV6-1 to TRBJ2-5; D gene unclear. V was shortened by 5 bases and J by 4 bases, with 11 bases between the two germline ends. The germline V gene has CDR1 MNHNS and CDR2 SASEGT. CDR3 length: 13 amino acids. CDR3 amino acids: CASSNGGGETQYF. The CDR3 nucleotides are TGTGCCAGCAGTAACGGCGGTGGAGAGACCCAGTACTTC.

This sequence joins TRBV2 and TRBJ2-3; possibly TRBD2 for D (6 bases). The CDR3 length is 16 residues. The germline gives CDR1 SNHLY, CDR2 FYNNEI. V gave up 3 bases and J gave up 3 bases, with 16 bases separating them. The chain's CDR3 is CASSDPQHSGTDTQYF. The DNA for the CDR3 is TGTGCCAGCAGTGACCCCCAGCACAGCGGGACAGATACGCAGTATTTT.

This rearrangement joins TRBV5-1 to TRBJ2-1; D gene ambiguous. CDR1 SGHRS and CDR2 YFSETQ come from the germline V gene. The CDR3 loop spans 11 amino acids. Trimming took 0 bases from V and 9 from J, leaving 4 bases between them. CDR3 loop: CASSLAGEQFF. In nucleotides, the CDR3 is TGCGCCAGCAGCTTGGCCGGTGAGCAGTTCTTC.

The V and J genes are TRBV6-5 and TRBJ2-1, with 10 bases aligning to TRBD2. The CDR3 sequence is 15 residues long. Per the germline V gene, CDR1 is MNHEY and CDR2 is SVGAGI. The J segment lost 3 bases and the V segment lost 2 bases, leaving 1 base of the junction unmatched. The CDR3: CASSYGLAVYNEQFF. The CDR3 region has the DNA TGTGCCAGCAGTTACGGACTAGCGGTCTACAATGAGCAGTTCTTC.